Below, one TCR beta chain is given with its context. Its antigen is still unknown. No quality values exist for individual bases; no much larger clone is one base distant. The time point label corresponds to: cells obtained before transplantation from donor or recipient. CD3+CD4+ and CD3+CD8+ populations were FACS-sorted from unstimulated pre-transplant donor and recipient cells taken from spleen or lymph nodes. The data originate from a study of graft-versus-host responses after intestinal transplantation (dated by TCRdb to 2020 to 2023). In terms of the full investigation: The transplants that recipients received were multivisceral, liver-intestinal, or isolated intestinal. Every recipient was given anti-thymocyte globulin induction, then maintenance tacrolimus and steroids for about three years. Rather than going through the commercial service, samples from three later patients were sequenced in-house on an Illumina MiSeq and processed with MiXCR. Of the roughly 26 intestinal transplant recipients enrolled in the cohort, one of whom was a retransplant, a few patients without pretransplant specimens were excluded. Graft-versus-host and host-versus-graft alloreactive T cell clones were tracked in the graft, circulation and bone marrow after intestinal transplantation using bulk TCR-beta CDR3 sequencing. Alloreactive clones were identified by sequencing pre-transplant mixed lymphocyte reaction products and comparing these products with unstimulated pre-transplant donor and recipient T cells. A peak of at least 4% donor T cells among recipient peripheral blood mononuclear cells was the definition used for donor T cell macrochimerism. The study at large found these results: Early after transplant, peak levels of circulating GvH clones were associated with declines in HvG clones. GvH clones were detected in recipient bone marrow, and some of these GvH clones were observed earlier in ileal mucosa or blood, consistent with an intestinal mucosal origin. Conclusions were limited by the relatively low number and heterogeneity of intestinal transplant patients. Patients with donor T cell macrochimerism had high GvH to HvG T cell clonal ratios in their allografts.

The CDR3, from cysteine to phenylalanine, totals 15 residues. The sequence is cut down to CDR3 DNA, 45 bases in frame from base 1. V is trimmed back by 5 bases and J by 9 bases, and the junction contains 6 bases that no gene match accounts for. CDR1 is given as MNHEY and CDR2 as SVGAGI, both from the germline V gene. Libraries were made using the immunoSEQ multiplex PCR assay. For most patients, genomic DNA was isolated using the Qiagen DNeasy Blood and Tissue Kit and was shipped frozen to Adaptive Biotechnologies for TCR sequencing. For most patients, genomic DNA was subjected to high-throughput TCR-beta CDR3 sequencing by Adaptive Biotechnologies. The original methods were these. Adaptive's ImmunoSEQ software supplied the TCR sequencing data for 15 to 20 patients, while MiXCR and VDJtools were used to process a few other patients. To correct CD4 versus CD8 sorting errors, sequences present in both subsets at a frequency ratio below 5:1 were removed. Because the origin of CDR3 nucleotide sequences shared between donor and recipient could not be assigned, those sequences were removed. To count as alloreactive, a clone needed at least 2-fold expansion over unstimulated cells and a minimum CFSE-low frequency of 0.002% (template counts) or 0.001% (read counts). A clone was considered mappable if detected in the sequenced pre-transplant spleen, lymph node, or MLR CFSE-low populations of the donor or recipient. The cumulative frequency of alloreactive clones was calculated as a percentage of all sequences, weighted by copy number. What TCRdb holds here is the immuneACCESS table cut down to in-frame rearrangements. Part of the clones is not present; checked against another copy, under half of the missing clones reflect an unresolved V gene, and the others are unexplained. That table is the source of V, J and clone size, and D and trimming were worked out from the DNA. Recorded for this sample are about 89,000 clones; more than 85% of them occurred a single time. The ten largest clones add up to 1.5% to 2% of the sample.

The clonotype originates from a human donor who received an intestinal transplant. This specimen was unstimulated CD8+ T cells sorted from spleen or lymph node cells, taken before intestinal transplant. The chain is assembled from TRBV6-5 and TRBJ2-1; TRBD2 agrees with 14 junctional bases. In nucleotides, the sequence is TGTGCCAGCAGTGGGGGACTAGCGGGGGTGGGTGAGCAGTTCTTC. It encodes CASSGGLAGVGEQFF.